This T cell receptor beta chain appears in the sequencing data of a study of T-cell reconstitution after alpha-beta-depleted transplantation in children (dated by TCRdb to the mid-2010s). Regarding the complete study: T-cell immune reconstitution after TCRalphabeta/CD19-depleted allogeneic hematopoietic cell transplantation in children was quantitatively tracked in the study by means of TCR repertoire profiling. General conclusions and limits of the study: About two months after transplant, the apparently early recovery of alphabetaT-cell counts reportedly depended on just several hundred clones that had expanded rapidly and came from non-depleted graft cells. The frequencies of hyperexpanded clones fell over the following months, and after one year, T-cell counts and TCRbeta diversity were mostly attributed to newly produced T cells. In some patients, high TCRbeta diversity at day 60 was attributed to recipient T cells and intrathymic progenitors that had survived conditioning.

What the treatment or condition label conveys for this sample: allogeneic hematopoietic cell transplantation with graft depleted of TCRalphabeta T cells and CD19 B cells. The children who served as transplant recipients had been given grafts of TCRalphabeta/CD19-depleted allogeneic hematopoietic cells. A distance of 9 bases separates the germline ends of V and J, which lose 5 bases and 7 bases respectively. The CDR3 holds 12 amino acids from the cysteine to the phenylalanine. Left in the record is the CDR3 DNA by itself, 36 bases read in frame from the first base. The CDR1 and CDR2 encoded by the germline V gene are MNHEY and SVGEGT. Note on this clonotype: Its antigen specificity is not known. No much larger clonotype is one base removed from it; base qualities were not supplied.

The method behind the library was PCR. Sequencing was carried out with an Illumina HiSeq 2500. To normalize quantification of the TCRbeta repertoire, the TCR libraries were built with molecular barcoding that relied on unique molecular identifiers. Through fastp at Q25 and MiXCR, TCRdb rebuilt clones from the public reads, retaining in-frame beta chains. One record per CDR3 amino acid sequence lists the most common genes and DNA. In all, the sample holds around 180,000 distinct CDR3 sequences, and over 8.5% of those were seen once. The leading ten clones occupy approximately 13% of the sample. The sample consisted of PBMCs, taken before TCRalphabeta/CD19-depleted stem cell transplant. The receptor comes from a boy under 10 years old with acute myeloid leukemia, due to receive a stem cell transplant. The chain is assembled from TRBV6-2 or TRBV6-3 and TRBJ2-1; no D gene can be assigned with confidence. The nucleotides read TGTGCCAGCAGTCCCGCGACAAATGAGCAGTTCTTC. It codes for CASSPATNEQFF.